Listed here is a single TCR beta chain. The sample belongs to a study of PD-1 blockade in classical Hodgkin lymphoma. Here immunoSEQ multiplex PCR was the method, and the copy in TCRdb shows in-frame clones only, minus some. This table has some 58,000 clones, roughly 92% appearing once. CDR3 size: 13 residues. V dropped 0 bases and J dropped 6; count of bases not matched to a gene: 2. Per the germline V gene, CDR1 is SGHRS and CDR2 is YFSETQ. Time point noted: cycle 4 day 1 (C4D1), after 6 weeks of nivolumab. With no exception, relapse followed autologous stem cell transplantation in all patients, and brentuximab vedotin exposure varied.

The material was peripheral blood mononuclear cells (PBMCs), obtained before the fourth cycle of nivolumab. The receptor was isolated from a human donor with classical Hodgkin lymphoma. V usage is TRBV5-1 and J usage is TRBJ2-7, with TRBD2 matching over 8 bases. In nucleotides, the CDR3 is TGCGCCAGCAGCTTGGAGACTAGCGCCGAGCAGTACTTC. It translates to CASSLETSAEQYF.